This TCR beta chain was sequenced in a study of cytomegalovirus exposure and HLA in healthy donors (dated by TCRdb to about 2017). Notes on the research overall: An earlier analysis of approximately 590 of the donors reported more than 250 Gb of sequence data and some 120 million unique TCR beta sequences from 150 million to 200 million T cells. Alongside the repertoire data, information on donor age, sex, ethnicity and CMV serostatus was compiled. The aim of the study was to test whether cataloging public T cell receptors could identify signatures of past pathogen exposure. An early release covering 550 to 650 HLA-typed donors comprised about 300 gigabases of sequencing data and tens of millions of unique TCR sequences. The study profiled the T cell repertoires of about 720 subjects by immunosequencing and related them to cytomegalovirus serostatus. In a later analysis, previously published TCR beta repertoires from 666 donors were re-analyzed and high-resolution HLA genotyping was added so that TCR occurrence patterns could be studied. In a later genetic analysis, genome-wide SNP genotypes for about 60% of the 666 donors were used, and that subset was treated as a discovery cohort. In addition to the first cohort of several hundred subjects, a separate validation cohort of 120 different subjects was used. The number of typed donors differed by locus: 629-630 for A, B, C, DRB1 and DQB1; approximately 530 for DQA1; 606 for DPA1; and 400 to 480 for DPB1. Among about 390 genotyped donors of the cohort, an average of roughly 240,000 unique TCR beta nucleotide sequences were sequenced per donor, 15% to 20% of them non-productive. Every repertoire in the discovery cohort had been generated on one and the same sequencing platform. Because of strong linkage in the cohort, roughly five DR-DQ haplotypes were treated as single units for association and clustering. To predict cytomegalovirus infection status, the study combined high-throughput TCR immunosequencing, statistical association of individual TCRs with disease status, and machine learning. The later analysis used no new phenotypic data to find candidate immune exposures, relying instead on TCR beta sequences and their occurrence across donors. An earlier analysis of roughly 600 of the donors used high-throughput TCR beta sequencing to judge whether each TCR beta V gene segment behaved as functional or pseudogenic. HLA typing included class I and class II loci at four-digit resolution. The genetic ancestry cluster associated with self-reported Caucasian donors included over 80% of the approximately 410 genotyped donors.

The cohort consisted of 600 to 750 healthy bone marrow donors. At the time of sampling, every cohort member was nominally healthy, though immune exposures that went unrecorded were likely present. The donor was CMV seropositive and was included in the group of 290 or so seropositive cohort members. A peripheral blood sample was collected from each donor, and TCR beta sequencing was performed on peripheral blood mononuclear cells. The Qiagen DNeasy Blood Extraction Kit was used to extract genomic DNA from the blood cell samples. To prepare the library, the immunoSEQ multiplex PCR assay was applied. The multiplex PCR relied on a mix of 60 forward primers for TCR Vbeta segments and 13 reverse primers for TCR Jbeta segments. A multiplex PCR assay on genomic DNA amplified the CDR3 region of rearranged TCR beta genes. The Illumina HiSeq System was used to sequence the amplified TCR beta libraries as 87-base-pair reads. In the source study's methods: Across the roughly 670 repertoires, a later analysis counted 78 million or so unique TCR beta chains, 9 million to 14 million of which were shared by at least two donors. Raw reads were error-corrected and collapsed into unique sequences by a nearest-neighbor algorithm in which closely related sequences were merged to remove PCR and sequencing errors. Alignment of CDR3 sequences to IMGT reference sequences was used to assign V, D and J gene segments. Each retained sequence needed at least a six-nucleotide match to both a V gene segment and a J gene segment. A rearrangement counted as productive if the CDR3 had no stop codons and remained in frame with V and J, and every other rearrangement counted as non-productive. CDR3 was defined according to IMGT convention as the region running from the second conserved V-encoded cysteine to the conserved J-encoded phenylalanine. The earlier analysis of a few hundred of the donors excluded any sequence lacking an unambiguous match to a single V gene segment. An earlier analysis of some 500 of the donors classified V segments as functional when productive rearrangements were above 56.7% and as segregating when the standard deviation between donors was above 5%. To diagnose cytomegalovirus status from the catalog of TCR beta chain sequences, a statistical classification framework was built. In a later analysis, V and J genes were assigned by comparing TCR nucleotide sequences against IMGT/GENE-DB human TR gene sequences. Using the TCRdist pipeline, a later analysis assigned CDR3 sequences along with most-parsimonious VDJ recombination scenarios. In a later analysis, each TCR beta chain was defined by its CDR3 amino acid sequence together with its V-gene family, and reads lacking a unique V-gene family were excluded. In a later analysis, around 600 highly shared, low-generation-probability nucleotide sequences were removed to address suspected cross-contamination and a sequencing artifact. A later analysis calculated a clonal expansion index for each public chain from normalized within-repertoire ranks of inferred template counts. Generation probabilities in a later analysis came from a VDJ recombination model fitted to out-of-frame rearrangements, and those results were checked against IGoR. A later analysis scored TCR-TCR, TCR-HLA and TCR-CMV co-occurrence with hypergeometric tests, applying a repertoire-size bias correction to TCR pairs. To estimate false discovery rates, a later analysis permuted the HLA or CMV assignments 20 times. In a later analysis, co-occurring TCRs were grouped using DBSCAN, and TCRdist sequence similarity was added for clustering within HLA-allele-positive subsets. Repertoires with fewer than 30,000 or more than 120,000 public chains, plus five repertoires with anomalous nucleotide sharing, were excluded from co-occurrence clustering. The source is immuneACCESS, and TCRdb retained only in-frame sequences with V and J called. Part of the clones is not carried over; for the studies checked, unresolved V genes explain less than half of this, and the remainder is unexplained. V and J calls and clone size are those listed in that table; D and trimming were worked out from the DNA. This sample lists around 170,000 clones; around 80% were detected once. 6.3% of the sample is held by the ten biggest clonotypes.

Overall study results and their limits: Because the 87-base-pair reads could not distinguish some IMGT-functional V segments, including TRBV6-2 and TRBV6-3, those segments were excluded. The authors suggested that the approach could potentially be extended to other disease states and immunological phenotypes. At a false discovery rate of 0.05, a later analysis linked fewer than 20,000 TCR beta sequences to specific HLA alleles. Linkage disequilibrium might explain the correlated functional status among segregating V segments, but an unknown experimental factor could not be ruled out. CMV serostatus was the only immune exposure information available for the cohort. Roughly uniform sequencing depth across donors was assumed in presence/absence analyses, although this assumption may not hold. Because some donors lacked HLA typing at each locus, the association tests relied only on the typed subset. While some public TCRs were present in many individuals, most TCR sequences turned up only very rarely across donors. Because counts were too low, more than 15 rarely observed V segments, including chromosome 9 orphons, were excluded from the earlier analysis of 587 of the donors. A further reported finding was that TCR beta sequences accurately predicted the HLA-A and HLA-B alleles for most subjects in the first cohort. The study gave a list of 150 to 200 TCR beta chains associated with cytomegalovirus. An earlier analysis of several hundred of the donors showed that most TCR beta V segments appeared in productive rearrangements either about 90% or about 30% of the time, which broadly matched IMGT annotations. According to a later analysis, TCR association rates differed among HLA loci, with DRB1 alleles showing the most associated TCRs and HLA-C alleles showing the fewest. An association between a missense DCLRE1C variant and V-gene and J-gene trimming of TCR beta chains was found in a later genetic analysis and replicated in an independent cohort. In a later analysis, HLA-associated TCR beta chains were found to be more clonally expanded and to have lower generation probabilities than equally common non-associated chains. In vitro tests confirmed that a few of the cytomegalovirus-associated TCR beta chains recognize cytomegalovirus antigens. In a later genetic analysis, fewer N-insertions in productive TCRs were reported among donors in an Asian-associated ancestry cluster than the roughly 700-donor mean. A cluster of highly shared sequence variants was judged likely to represent a technical artifact of the sequencing pipeline. Most CMV-associated TCR beta chains appeared to be HLA-restricted in a later analysis, and the HLA associations seemed to be driven largely by CMV exposure. A later analysis reported that several top co-occurrence clusters appeared linked to parvovirus B19, influenza, CMV and Epstein-Barr virus. In this cohort, only TCR beta chains were sequenced, and detectable features were limited by the absence of alpha or paired-chain data. The classifier was reported to diagnose cytomegalovirus status with high specificity and sensitivity in both the original cohort and the validation cohort. When HLA alleles, especially DR and DQ, strongly co-occurred, attributing TCR associations to individual alleles was difficult.

Regarding this clone: It has no known antigen specificity. It has no much larger one-base neighbor in the sample; base qualities were not kept.

From the cysteine through the phenylalanine, the CDR3 covers 15 amino acids. The kept DNA is CDR3 alone, 45 bases in frame from the first base. CDR1 and CDR2 are drawn from the germline V gene: SGDLS, YYNGEE. Unmatched junction bases come to 6, with V trimmed by 5 bases and J by 4 bases. The V and J genes are TRBV9 and TRBJ2-1, with 10 bases matching TRBD2. Sequenced sample: PBMCs. The receptor comes from a man between 40 and 49 years old in good health and CMV-seropositive. The CDR3 reads as follows: CASRGSSGGYNEQFF. Read as DNA, the sequence is TGTGCCAGCAGAGGGTCTAGCGGGGGTTACAATGAGCAGTTCTTC.